This TCR beta chain comes out of a study of CD8 T cells in ankylosing spondylitis. Study outcomes and limitations: In ankylosing spondylitis patients, matched synovial fluid reportedly showed significant enrichment of disease-linked clones. What seemed typical of ankylosing spondylitis blood was a TCR beta motif built from several highly homologous variants.

Comments on this clonotype: Its target is not known.

With molecular barcodes, quantitative 5'-RACE was used to make the TCR beta libraries. TCRdb reanalysed the 5' RACE reads using MiXCR and keeps one entry per CDR3 protein. The table shows 470,000 or so distinct CDR3 sequences, with roughly 26% occurring only once. The CDR3 runs 11 residues. Trimming removed 0 bases from V and 8 bases from J, with 2 bases in between. Germline V gives CDR1 LGHDT, CDR2 YNNKEL (reference sequence). This receptor was identified in a male donor with ankylosing spondylitis. This chain uses TRBV3-1 with TRBJ2-4; no definite D call. Sequenced material: blood, either unsorted or a sorted T cell fraction (not recorded which). The CDR3 spells CASSQEDIQYF. DNA for the CDR3: TGTGCCAGCAGCCAAGAAGACATTCAGTACTTC. Combining the CDR3 with reference TRBV3-1 and TRBJ2-4 gives the whole variable domain DTAVSQTPKYLVTQMGNDKSIKCEQNLGHDTMYWYKQDSKKFLKIMFSYNNKELIINETVPNRFSPKSPDKAHLNLHINSLELGDSAVYFCASSQEDIQYFGAGTRLSVL.